The following is a T cell receptor (beta chain) sequence with its context. Original processing methods: Estimation of nucleated cell counts was performed using reference gene primer amplification. Only in-frame clones appear in the TCRdb table, and some are missing; sequencing was by immunoSEQ multiplex PCR. V and J calls and clone size come straight from that table; D and trimming were deduced from the DNA. The sample contains over 250,000 clones, 89% of which appear only once. This sample is part of a study of blood T cell repertoires in COVID-19. Turning to the study itself: Sites in the United States, Italy and Spain provided acute and convalescent COVID-19 samples. T cells, B-cell-depleted T cells, or PBMCs supplied cDNA or gDNA.

There are 13 residues in the CDR3. The V end lost 0 bases, the J end lost 4 bases, and 7 bases lay between the germline ends. Germline assignment: CDR1 SGHTS and CDR2 YDEGEE. Sequencing was performed on peripheral blood. The receptor's source is a woman aged 55 to 70 with acute or convalescent COVID-19. V gene TRBV5-8 combines with J gene TRBJ2-5; D ambiguous. CDR3 coding DNA: TGTGCCAGCAGCTTGGGAGGTGGAGAGACCCAGTACTTC. This sequence encodes CASSLGGGETQYF.